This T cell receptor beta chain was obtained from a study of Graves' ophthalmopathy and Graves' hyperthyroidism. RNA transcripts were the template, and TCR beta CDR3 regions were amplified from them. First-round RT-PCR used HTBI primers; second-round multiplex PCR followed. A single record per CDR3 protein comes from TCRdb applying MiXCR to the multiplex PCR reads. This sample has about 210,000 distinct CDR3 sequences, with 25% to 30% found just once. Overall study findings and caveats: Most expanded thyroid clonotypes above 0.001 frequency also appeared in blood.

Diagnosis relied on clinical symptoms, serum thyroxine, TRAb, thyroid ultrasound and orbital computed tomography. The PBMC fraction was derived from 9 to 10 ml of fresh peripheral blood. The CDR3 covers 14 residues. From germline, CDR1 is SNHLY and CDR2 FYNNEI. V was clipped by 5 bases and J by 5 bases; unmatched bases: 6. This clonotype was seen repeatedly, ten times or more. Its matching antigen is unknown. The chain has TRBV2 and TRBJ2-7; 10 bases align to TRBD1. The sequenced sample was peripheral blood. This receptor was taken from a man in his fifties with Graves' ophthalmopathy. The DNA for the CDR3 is TGTGCCAGCAGTCCGGGACAGGGGACGAACGAGCAGTACTTC. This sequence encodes CASSPGQGTNEQYF.